This T cell receptor beta chain was documented in a study of vaccination effects on CD4 cells after COVID-19. Antigen-specific CD4+ T cells expanded by the ViraFEST assay with viral peptide pools were then sequenced. Isolating CD4+ T cells followed approximately 11 days of culture. This individual tested PCR-positive for SARS-CoV-2 infection between March and December 2020. TCRdb's table, derived via immunoSEQ multiplex PCR, lists solely in-frame clones and lacks some. The profile shows roughly 70,000 clones, about 69% of them singletons. About this clone: Its antigen is still unknown.

There are 11 residues in the CDR3. Trimming pared 6 bases from V and 7 bases from J, leaving 9 bases between. Germline lookup yields CDR1 MNHNY and CDR2 SVGAGI (reference sequence). The clonotype comes from a human donor who had a prior SARS-CoV-2 infection. The sequenced sample was CD4+ T cells from PBMCs cultured with HIV peptides, obtained before COVID-19 vaccination. Subset meaning: HIV-1 Nef peptide pool negative control/reference culture. The chain has TRBV6-6 and TRBJ1-2; D unresolved. CDR3 region: CASRWGGGYTF. CDR3 nucleotide sequence: TGTGCCAGCAGGTGGGGAGGTGGCTACACCTTC.